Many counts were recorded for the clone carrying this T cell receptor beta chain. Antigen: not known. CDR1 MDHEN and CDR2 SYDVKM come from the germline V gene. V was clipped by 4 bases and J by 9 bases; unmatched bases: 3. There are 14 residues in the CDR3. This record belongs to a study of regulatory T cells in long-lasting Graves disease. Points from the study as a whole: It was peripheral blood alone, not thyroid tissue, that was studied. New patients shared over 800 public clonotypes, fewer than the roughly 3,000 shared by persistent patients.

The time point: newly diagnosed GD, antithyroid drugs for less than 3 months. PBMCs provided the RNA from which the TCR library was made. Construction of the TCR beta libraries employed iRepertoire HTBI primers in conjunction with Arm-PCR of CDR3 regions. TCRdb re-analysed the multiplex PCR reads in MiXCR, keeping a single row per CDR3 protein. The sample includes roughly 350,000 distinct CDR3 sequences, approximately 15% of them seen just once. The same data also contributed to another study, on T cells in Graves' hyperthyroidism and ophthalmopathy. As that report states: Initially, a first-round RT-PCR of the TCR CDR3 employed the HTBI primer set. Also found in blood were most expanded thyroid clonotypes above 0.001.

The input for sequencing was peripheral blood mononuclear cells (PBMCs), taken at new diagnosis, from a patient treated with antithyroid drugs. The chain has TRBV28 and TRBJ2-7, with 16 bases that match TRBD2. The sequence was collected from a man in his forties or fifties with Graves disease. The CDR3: CASSSGTSGGGQYF. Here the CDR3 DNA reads TGTGCCAGCAGTTCCGGGACTAGCGGGGGGGGGCAGTACTTC.